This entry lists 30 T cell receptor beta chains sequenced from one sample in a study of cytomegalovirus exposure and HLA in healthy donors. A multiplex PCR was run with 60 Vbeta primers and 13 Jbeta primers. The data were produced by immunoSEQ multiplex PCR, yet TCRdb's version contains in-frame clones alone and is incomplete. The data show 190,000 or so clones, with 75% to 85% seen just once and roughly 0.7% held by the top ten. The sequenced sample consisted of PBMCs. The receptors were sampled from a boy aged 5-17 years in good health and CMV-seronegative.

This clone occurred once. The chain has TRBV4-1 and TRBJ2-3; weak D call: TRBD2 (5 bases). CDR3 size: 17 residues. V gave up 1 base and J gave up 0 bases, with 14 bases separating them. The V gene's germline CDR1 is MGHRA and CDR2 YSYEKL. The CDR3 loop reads CASSQVTGVGSTDTQYF. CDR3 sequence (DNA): TGCGCCAGCAGCCAAGTTACCGGGGTAGGGAGCACAGATACGCAGTATTTT.

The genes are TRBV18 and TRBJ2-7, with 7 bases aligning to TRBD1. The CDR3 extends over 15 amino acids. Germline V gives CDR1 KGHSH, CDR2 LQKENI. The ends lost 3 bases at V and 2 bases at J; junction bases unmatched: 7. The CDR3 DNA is TGTGCCAGCTCACCCTCACAGGGGACAACCTACGAGCAGTACTTC. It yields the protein CASSPSQGTTYEQYF.

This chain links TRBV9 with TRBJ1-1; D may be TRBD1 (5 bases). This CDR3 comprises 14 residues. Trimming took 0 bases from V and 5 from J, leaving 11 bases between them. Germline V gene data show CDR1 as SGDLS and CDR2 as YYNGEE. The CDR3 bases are TGTGCCAGCAGCGTAGTAGAAGGGGTTACTGAAGCTTTCTTT. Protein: CASSVVEGVTEAFF.

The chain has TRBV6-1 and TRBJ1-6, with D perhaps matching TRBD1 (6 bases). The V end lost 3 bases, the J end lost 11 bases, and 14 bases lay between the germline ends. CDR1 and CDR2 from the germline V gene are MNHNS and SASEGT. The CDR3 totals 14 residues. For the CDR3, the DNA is TGTGCCAGCAGTGATACAGGGCAGGATACACCCCTCCACTTT. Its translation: CASSDTGQDTPLHF.

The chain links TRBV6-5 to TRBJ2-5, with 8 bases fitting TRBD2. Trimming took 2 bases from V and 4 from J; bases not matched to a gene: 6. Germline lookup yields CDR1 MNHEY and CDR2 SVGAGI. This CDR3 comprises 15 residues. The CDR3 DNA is TGTGCCAGCAGTTACCTCTTAGCGGGGACAGAGACCCAGTACTTC. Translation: CASSYLLAGTETQYF.

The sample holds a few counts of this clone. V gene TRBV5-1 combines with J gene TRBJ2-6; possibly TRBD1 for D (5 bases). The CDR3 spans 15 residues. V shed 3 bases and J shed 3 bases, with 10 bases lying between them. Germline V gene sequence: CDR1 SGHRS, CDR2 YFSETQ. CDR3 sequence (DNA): TGCGCCAGCAGCTCCACAGGTGATGGGGCCAACGTCCTGACTTTC. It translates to CASSSTGDGANVLTF. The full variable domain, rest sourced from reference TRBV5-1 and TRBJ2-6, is KAGVTQTPRYLIKTRGQQVTLSCSPISGHRSVSWYQQTPGQGLQFLFEYFSETQRNKGNFPGRFSGRQFSNSRSEMNVSTLELGDSALYLCASSSTGDGANVLTFGAGSRLTVL.

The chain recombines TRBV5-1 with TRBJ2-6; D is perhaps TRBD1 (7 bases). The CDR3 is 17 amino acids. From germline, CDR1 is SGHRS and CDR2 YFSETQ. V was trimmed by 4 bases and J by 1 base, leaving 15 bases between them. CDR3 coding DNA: TGCGCCAGCAGCGCGGGGCCGGACAGGTCTGGGGCCAACGTCCTGACTTTC. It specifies CASSAGPDRSGANVLTF.

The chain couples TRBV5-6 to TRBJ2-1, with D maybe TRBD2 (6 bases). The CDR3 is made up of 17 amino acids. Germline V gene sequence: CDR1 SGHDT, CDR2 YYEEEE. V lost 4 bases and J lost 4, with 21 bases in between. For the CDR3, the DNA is TGTGCCAGCAGCACCCGATATGGAGGGAGACCTTACAATGAGCAGTTCTTC. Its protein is CASSTRYGGRPYNEQFF.

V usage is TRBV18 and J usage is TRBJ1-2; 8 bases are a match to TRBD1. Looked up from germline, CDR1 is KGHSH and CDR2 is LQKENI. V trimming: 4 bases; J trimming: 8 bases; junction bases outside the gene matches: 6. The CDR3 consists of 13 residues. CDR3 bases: TGTGCCAGCTCACGAAAGGACAGGGACGGCTACACCTTC. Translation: CASSRKDRDGYTF. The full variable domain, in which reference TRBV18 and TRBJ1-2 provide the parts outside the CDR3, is NAGVMQNPRHLVRRRGQEARLRCSPMKGHSHVYWYRQLPEEGLKFMVYLQKENIIDESGMPKERFSAEFPKEGPSILRIQQVVRGDSAAYFCASSRKDRDGYTFGSGTRLTVV.

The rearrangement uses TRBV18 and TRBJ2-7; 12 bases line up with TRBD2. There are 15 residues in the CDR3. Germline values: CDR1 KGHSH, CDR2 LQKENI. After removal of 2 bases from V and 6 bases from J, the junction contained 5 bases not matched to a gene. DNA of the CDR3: TGTGCCAGCTCACCAGGACTAGCGGGGCTGAGCGAGCAGTACTTC. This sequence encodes CASSPGLAGLSEQYF. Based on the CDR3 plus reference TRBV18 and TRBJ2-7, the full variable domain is NAGVMQNPRHLVRRRGQEARLRCSPMKGHSHVYWYRQLPEEGLKFMVYLQKENIIDESGMPKERFSAEFPKEGPSILRIQQVVRGDSAAYFCASSPGLAGLSEQYFGPGTRLTVT.

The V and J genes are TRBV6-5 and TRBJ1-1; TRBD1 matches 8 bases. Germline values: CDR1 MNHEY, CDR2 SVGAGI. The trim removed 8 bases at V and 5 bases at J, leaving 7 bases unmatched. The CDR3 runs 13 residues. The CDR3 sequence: CASGRQGWTEAFF. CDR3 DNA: TGTGCCAGCGGAAGACAGGGGTGGACTGAAGCTTTCTTT.

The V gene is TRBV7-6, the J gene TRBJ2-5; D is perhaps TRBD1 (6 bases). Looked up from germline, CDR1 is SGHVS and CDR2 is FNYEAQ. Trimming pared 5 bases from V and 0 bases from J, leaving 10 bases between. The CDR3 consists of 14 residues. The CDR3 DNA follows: TGTGCCAGCAGCCGAACAGGGAACCAAGAGACCCAGTACTTC. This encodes CASSRTGNQETQYF.

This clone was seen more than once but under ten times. Here the CDR3 reads CASSLRAVRGWDGYTF. The CDR3 DNA follows: TGTGCCAGCAGCTTACGAGCGGTTCGGGGGTGGGATGGCTACACCTTC. The rearrangement links TRBV7-9 to TRBJ1-2, with D possibly being TRBD1 (5 bases). Germline CDR1 reads SEHNR; CDR2 reads FQNEAQ (reference sequence). V was pared by 2 bases and J by 6 bases, with 19 bases between. The CDR3 sequence is 16 residues long.

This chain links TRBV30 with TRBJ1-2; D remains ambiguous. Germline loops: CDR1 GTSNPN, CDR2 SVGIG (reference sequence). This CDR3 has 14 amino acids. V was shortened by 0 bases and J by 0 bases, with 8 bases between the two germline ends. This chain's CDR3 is CAWSVPVSNYGYTF. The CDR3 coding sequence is TGTGCCTGGAGTGTACCGGTATCTAACTATGGCTACACCTTC.

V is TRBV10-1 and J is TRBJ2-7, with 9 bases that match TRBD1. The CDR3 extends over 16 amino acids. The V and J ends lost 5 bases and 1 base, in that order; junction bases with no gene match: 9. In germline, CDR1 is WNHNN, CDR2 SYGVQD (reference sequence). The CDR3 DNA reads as TGCGCCAGCAGTAAAAATTCGGGACAGGGATCCTACGAGCAGTACTTC. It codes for CASSKNSGQGSYEQYF.

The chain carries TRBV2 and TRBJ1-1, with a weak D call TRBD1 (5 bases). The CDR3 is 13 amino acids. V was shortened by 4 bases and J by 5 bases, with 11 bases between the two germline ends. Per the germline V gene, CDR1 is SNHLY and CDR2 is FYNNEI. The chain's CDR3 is CASSGGGRTEAFF. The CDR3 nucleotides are TGTGCCAGCAGTGGGGGGGGAAGGACTGAAGCTTTCTTT.

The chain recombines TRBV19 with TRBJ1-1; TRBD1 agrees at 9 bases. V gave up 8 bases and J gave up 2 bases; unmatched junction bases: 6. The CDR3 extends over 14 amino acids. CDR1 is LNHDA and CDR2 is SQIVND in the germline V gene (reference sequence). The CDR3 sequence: CASLRGQGNTEAFF. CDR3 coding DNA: TGTGCCAGTTTACGGGGACAGGGAAACACTGAAGCTTTCTTT.

The CDR3: CASSPYNGYTF. The CDR3 DNA follows: TGTGCCAGCAGCCCGTATAATGGCTACACCTTC. This sequence joins TRBV7-2 and TRBJ1-2; D remains unclear. This CDR3 spans 11 amino acids. Germline assignment: CDR1 SGHTA and CDR2 FQGNSA. V gave up 5 bases and J gave up 6 bases, with 7 bases separating them.

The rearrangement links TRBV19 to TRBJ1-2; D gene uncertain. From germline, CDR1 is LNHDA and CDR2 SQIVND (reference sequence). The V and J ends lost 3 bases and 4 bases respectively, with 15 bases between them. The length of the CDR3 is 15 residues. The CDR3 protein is CASSISQPTFYGYTF. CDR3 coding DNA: TGTGCCAGTAGTATCTCACAGCCTACATTCTATGGCTACACCTTC.

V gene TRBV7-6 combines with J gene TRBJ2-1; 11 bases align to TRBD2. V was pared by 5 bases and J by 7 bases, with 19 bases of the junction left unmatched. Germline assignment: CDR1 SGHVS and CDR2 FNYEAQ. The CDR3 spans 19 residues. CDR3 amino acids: CASSPGGTWAGLADNEQFF. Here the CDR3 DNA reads TGTGCCAGCAGCCCGGGTGGAACTTGGGCGGGACTAGCGGATAATGAGCAGTTCTTC. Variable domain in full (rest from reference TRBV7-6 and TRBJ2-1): GAGVSQSPRYKVTKRGQDVALRCDPISGHVSLYWYRQALGQGPEFLTYFNYEAQQDKSGLPNDRFSAERPEGSISTLTIQRTEQRDSAMYRCASSPGGTWAGLADNEQFFGPGTRLTVL.

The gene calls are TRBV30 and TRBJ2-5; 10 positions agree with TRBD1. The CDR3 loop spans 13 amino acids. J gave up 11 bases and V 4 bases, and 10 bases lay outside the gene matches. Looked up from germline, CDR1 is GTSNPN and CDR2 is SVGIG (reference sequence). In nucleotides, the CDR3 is TGTGCCTGGACCCCCGGGACAGGGGACGGGCAGTACTTC. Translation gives CAWTPGTGDGQYF. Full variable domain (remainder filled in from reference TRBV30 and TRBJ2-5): SQTIHQWPATLVQPVGSPLSLECTVEGTSNPNLYWYRQAAGRGLQLLFYSVGIGQISSEVPQNLSASRPQDRQFILSSKKLLLSDSGFYLCAWTPGTGDGQYFGPGTRLLVL.

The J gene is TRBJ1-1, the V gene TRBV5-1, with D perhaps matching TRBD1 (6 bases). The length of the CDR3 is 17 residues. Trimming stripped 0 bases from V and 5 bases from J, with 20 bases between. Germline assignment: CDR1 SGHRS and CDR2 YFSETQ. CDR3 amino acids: CASSLAGGRGEGTEAFF. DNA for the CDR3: TGCGCCAGCAGCTTGGCTGGCGGCAGGGGAGAAGGAACTGAAGCTTTCTTT.

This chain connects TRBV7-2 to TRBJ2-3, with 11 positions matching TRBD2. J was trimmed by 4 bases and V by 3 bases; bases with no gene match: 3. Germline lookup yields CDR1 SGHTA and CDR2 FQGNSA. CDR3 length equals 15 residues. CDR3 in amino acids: CASSFIAGGPDTQYF. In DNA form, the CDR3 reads TGTGCCAGCAGCTTCATAGCGGGAGGGCCAGATACGCAGTATTTT.

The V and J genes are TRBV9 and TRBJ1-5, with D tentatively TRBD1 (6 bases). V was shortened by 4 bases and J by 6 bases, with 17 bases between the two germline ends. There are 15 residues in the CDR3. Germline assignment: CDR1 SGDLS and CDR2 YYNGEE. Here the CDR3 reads CASSPTSAGAQPQHF. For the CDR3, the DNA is TGTGCCAGCAGCCCCACATCGGCAGGGGCTCAGCCCCAGCATTTT.

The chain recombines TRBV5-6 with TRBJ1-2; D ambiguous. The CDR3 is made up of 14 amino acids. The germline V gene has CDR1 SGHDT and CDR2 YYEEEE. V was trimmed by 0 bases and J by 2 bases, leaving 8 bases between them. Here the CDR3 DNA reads TGTGCCAGCAGCTTGGCAGCGATAAACTATGGCTACACCTTC. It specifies CASSLAAINYGYTF.

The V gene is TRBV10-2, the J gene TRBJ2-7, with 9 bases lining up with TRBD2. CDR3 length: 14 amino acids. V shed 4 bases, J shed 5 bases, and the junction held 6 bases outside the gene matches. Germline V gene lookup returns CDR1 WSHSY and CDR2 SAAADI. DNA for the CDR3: TGCGCCAGCAGTGGGGCTAGCGGGACCCACGAGCAGTACTTC. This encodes CASSGASGTHEQYF.

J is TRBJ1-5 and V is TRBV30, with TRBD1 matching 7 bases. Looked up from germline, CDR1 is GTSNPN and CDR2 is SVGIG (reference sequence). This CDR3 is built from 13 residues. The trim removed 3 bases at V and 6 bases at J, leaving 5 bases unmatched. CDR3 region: CAWRDRPGQPQHF. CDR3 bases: TGTGCCTGGAGGGACAGGCCGGGTCAGCCCCAGCATTTT.

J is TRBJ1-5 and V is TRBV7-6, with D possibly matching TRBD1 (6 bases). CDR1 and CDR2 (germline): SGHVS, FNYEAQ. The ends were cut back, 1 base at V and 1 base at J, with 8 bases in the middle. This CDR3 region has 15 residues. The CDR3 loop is CASSLDDRSNQPQHF. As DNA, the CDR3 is TGTGCCAGCAGCTTAGATGACAGGAGCAATCAGCCCCAGCATTTT.

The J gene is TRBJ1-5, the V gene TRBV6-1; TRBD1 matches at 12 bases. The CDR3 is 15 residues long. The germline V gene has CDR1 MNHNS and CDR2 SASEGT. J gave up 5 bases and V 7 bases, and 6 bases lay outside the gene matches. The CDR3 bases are TGTGCCAGCAACCGGGACAGGGGGCGCGATCAGCCCCAGCATTTT. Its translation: CASNRDRGRDQPQHF.

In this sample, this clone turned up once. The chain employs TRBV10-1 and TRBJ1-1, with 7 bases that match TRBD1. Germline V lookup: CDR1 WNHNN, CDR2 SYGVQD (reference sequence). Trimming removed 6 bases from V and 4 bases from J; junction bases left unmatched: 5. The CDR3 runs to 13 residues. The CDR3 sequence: CASRSGGSTEAFF. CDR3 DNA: TGCGCCAGCAGATCAGGGGGATCCACTGAAGCTTTCTTT.